This is a list of T cell receptor beta chains from one sample in a study of blood T cell repertoires in COVID-19. Some clones are missing from TCRdb's copy, which holds only in-frame ones; the method was immunoSEQ multiplex PCR. The repertoire holds about 300,000 clones, with about nine tenths as singletons. The specimen sequenced was PBMCs or T cells enriched from blood (not recorded which). The source is a woman aged 45-60 years who had been exposed to COVID-19. Both conserved end residues are part of each CDR3. D genes are given only for firm matches. Clone size is not always given. Where it is, it says once, few, many or a class for expanded clones.

TGCGCCAGCAGCCAACAACGGGGTGGCCACGAGCAGTACTTC	CASSQQRGGHEQYF	.	TRBV4-1	TRBJ2-7	.
TGTGCCAGCTCACCTAGCGGCGGCGGCACTAATGAAAAACTGTTTTTT	CASSPSGGGTNEKLFF	.	TRBV18	TRBJ1-4	.
TGTGCCAGCAGCTTAGATTGGTCTAGCGCCTACAATGAGCAGTTCTTC	CASSLDWSSAYNEQFF	.	TRBV11-2	TRBJ2-1	.
TGCGCCAGCAGCCCCGGGACAGGGGGAAACAATCAGCCCCAGCATTTT	CASSPGTGGNNQPQHF	TRBD1	TRBV5-1	TRBJ1-5	few
TGTGCCAGTAGTGTAGCCAGGGGTTCGCAAGAGACCCAGTACTTC	CASSVARGSQETQYF	.	TRBV19	TRBJ2-5	.
TGTGCCATCAGTGACAGACATAAGATAAACACCGGGGAGCTGTTTTTT	CAISDRHKINTGELFF	.	TRBV10-3	TRBJ2-2	.
TGTGCCAGCAGCGGGGGGGACGGGGTAAACACCATATATTTT	CASSGGDGVNTIYF	.	TRBV4-2	TRBJ1-3	.
TGCGCCAGCAGCCAGGGGGACAGGGTCGGCTACACCTTC	CASSQGDRVGYTF	TRBD1	TRBV5-1	TRBJ1-2	.
TGTGCCAGTAGTATGGGTTCGACAGGGGGCATCTACGAGCAGTACTTC	CASSMGSTGGIYEQYF	TRBD1	TRBV19	TRBJ2-7	.
TGCGCCAGCAGCATGCAGGGTACTAATGAAAAACTGTTTTTT	CASSMQGTNEKLFF	.	TRBV5-1	TRBJ1-4	.
TGTGCCAGCAGCCCTAGCGGGGGTGCATATACGCAGTATTTT	CASSPSGGAYTQYF	TRBD2	TRBV7-2	TRBJ2-3	.
TGTGCCAGCAGCAAAACAGGGGATGGGACTAATGAAAAACTGTTTTTT	CASSKTGDGTNEKLFF	TRBD1	TRBV7-6	TRBJ1-4	.
TGCAGCGTCGCCGGGACAGGGTTTCACACCTTC	CSVAGTGFHTF	TRBD1	TRBV29-1	TRBJ1-2	.
TGTGCCAGCAGACGCGGGGGGGAATACAATGAGCAGTTCTTC	CASRRGGEYNEQFF	TRBD2	TRBV25-1	TRBJ2-1	once
TGTGCCATCAGTGAGATCCGGGTGTCGGGGTCTGGGGCCAACGTCCTGACTTTC	CAISEIRVSGSGANVLTF	.	TRBV10-3	TRBJ2-6	.
TGCAGTGCTAGTCTGGCCAGGGGGTCCCAAGAGACCCAGTACTTC	CSASLARGSQETQYF	TRBD1	TRBV20-1	TRBJ2-5	.
TGTGCCAGTAGTAGGTCGACTTATGGCTACACCTTC	CASSRSTYGYTF	.	TRBV19	TRBJ1-2	.